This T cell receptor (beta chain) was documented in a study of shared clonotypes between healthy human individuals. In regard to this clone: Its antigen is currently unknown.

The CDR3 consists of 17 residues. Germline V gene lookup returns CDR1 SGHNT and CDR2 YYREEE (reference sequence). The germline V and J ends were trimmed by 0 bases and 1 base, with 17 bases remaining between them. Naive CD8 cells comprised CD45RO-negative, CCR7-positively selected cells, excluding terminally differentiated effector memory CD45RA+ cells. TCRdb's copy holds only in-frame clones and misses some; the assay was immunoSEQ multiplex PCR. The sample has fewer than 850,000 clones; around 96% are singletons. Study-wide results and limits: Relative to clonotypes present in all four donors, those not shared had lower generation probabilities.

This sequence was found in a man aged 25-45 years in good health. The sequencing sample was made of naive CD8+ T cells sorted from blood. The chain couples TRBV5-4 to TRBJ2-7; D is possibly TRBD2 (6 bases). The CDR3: CASSLAETRVLSYEQYF. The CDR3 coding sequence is TGTGCCAGCAGCTTGGCCGAGACTAGAGTTCTGTCCTACGAGCAGTACTTC.